This T cell receptor beta chain was obtained from a study of T cell responses to AZD1222 COVID-19 vaccine. Study summary: Recipients boosted at about 4 weeks or about 12 weeks are pooled. Points from the study as a whole: Mostly white British, mostly female donors; authors suggested clonal diversity may be underestimated. The reported proportion of spike-specific TCRs targeting unmutated variant regions was nearly half. No repertoire was sampled before or during the peak T cell response, only after it.

About this clone: Antigen specificity is unknown.

The V and J ends lost 10 bases and 3 bases respectively, with 12 bases between them. Germline V CDR1 and CDR2: MDHEN, SYDVKM. This CDR3 comprises 12 residues. Some clones are missing from TCRdb's copy, which holds only in-frame ones; the method was immunoSEQ multiplex PCR. The sample has some 160,000 clones, around nine tenths seen once. The chain joins TRBV28 to TRBJ1-1; D not resolved. This clonotype originated in an adult in good health. Here the sequenced sample was peripheral blood, taken on day 0 of AZD1222 vaccination. The CDR3 DNA sequence: TGTGCCACCCTCCGACCCCACACTGAAGCTTTCTTT. Its protein product is CATLRPHTEAFF.